This is a list of T cell receptor beta chains from one sample in a study of Graves' ophthalmopathy and Graves' hyperthyroidism. MiXCR, applied by TCRdb to the multiplex PCR reads, yields one record per CDR3 protein. This sample carries over 450,000 distinct CDR3 sequences, approximately 15% of them seen once, and the ten largest clones take 8% to 10%. Sequences were obtained from blood. These receptors were obtained from a woman aged 25 to 39 with Graves' ophthalmopathy. Each CDR3 is given with its conserved first and last residue. D genes are given only for firm matches. Only some rows state a clone size, as once, few, many or a class for expanded clones.

-,TRBJ2-2,many,TRBV15,CATSREQRVTGELFF,TGTGCCACCAGCAGAGAACAGAGGGTCACCGGGGAGCTGTTTTTT
-,TRBJ2-7,many,TRBV28,CASTSYGYGYEQYF,TGTGCCAGCACCTCTTACGGTTACGGCTACGAGCAGTACTTC
-,TRBJ1-5,few,TRBV30,CAWSQGGNSNQPQHF,TGTGCCTGGAGCCAGGGAGGAAATAGCAATCAGCCCCAGCATTTT
-,TRBJ2-5,few,TRBV30,CAWNSGGSGETQYF,TGTGCCTGGAACTCCGGGGGCTCTGGGGAGACCCAGTACTTC
TRBD2,TRBJ2-5,many,TRBV5-1,CASSLVGLAGVETQYF,TGCGCCAGCAGCTTGGTAGGACTAGCGGGTGTCGAGACCCAGTACTTC
TRBD1,TRBJ2-2,-,TRBV12-3/TRBV12-4,CASSLTSLTGRTAGELFF,TGTGCCAGCAGTTTAACTTCCTTGACAGGGAGAACGGCCGGGGAGCTGTTTTTT
TRBD1,TRBJ2-2,many,TRBV29-1,CSVASGTDNTGELFF,TGCAGCGTCGCTTCCGGGACAGACAACACCGGGGAGCTGTTTTTT
-,TRBJ2-5,-,TRBV18,CASSPPGREIGETQYF,TGTGCCAGCTCACCACCGGGACGAGAAATCGGGGAGACCCAGTACTTC
-,TRBJ1-5,many,TRBV7-8,CASSPRGWEPQHF,TGTGCCAGCAGCCCGAGGGGGTGGGAGCCCCAGCATTTT
-,TRBJ2-7,-,TRBV28,CASSLSRPGEQYF,TGTGCCAGCAGTTTAAGCAGGCCAGGGGAGCAGTACTTC
-,TRBJ2-7,once,TRBV6-1,CASNRHIYDQYF,TGTGCCAGCAACCGACACATCTACGATCAGTACTTC
-,TRBJ1-5,many,TRBV6-1,CASTKTGYSNQPQHF,TGTGCCAGCACCAAGACAGGATATAGCAATCAGCCCCAGCATTTT
TRBD1,TRBJ1-1,-,TRBV6-5,CASSWTGVRNTEAFF,TGTGCCAGCAGTTGGACAGGGGTGAGAAACACTGAAGCTTTCTTT
TRBD1,TRBJ2-7,many,TRBV28,CASSLKSSGGQGAYEQYF,TGTGCCAGCAGTTTAAAGTCAAGTGGGGGACAGGGGGCATATGAGCAGTACTTC
TRBD2,TRBJ2-7,many,TRBV5-1,CASSLDLAGASYEQYF,TGCGCCAGCAGCTTGGACCTAGCGGGAGCCTCCTACGAGCAGTACTTC
-,TRBJ1-2,many,TRBV6-5,CASSYSPTYGYTF,TGTGCCAGCAGTTACAGTCCAACCTATGGCTACACCTTC
-,TRBJ2-5,many,TRBV24-1,CATSDLVRDPTGTQYF,TGTGCCACCAGTGACCTCGTTCGGGATCCCACGGGGACCCAGTACTTC
TRBD1,TRBJ2-7,-,TRBV18,CASSRGQVSYEQYF,TGTGCCAGCTCCCGCGGACAGGTCTCCTACGAGCAGTACTTC
TRBD2,TRBJ2-5,many,TRBV7-2,CASSPHAGGWGETQYF,TGTGCCAGCAGCCCCCACGCGGGGGGTTGGGGAGAGACCCAGTACTTC
-,TRBJ2-7,many,TRBV7-9,CASGRGLPPYEQYF,TGTGCCAGCGGCCGGGGCCTGCCTCCCTACGAGCAGTACTTC
-,TRBJ1-2,many,TRBV4-1,CASSQDRQAVYGYTF,TGCGCCAGCAGCCAAGACAGACAGGCCGTCTATGGCTACACCTTC
-,TRBJ1-6,many,TRBV6-1,CASSESQQSSPLHF,TGTGCCAGCAGTGAAAGTCAGCAGAGTTCACCCCTCCACTTT
TRBD1,TRBJ1-2,many,TRBV3-1,CASSQQGQHYGYTF,TGTGCCAGCAGCCAACAGGGACAGCACTATGGCTACACCTTC
TRBD2,TRBJ2-5,many,TRBV12-3/TRBV12-4,CASSLGPSGGQETQYF,TGTGCCAGCAGTTTAGGGCCTAGCGGGGGGCAAGAGACCCAGTACTTC
TRBD1,TRBJ1-1,many,TRBV20-1,CSARDGTVEAFF,TGCAGTGCTAGAGATGGGACAGTGGAAGCTTTCTTT
TRBD1,TRBJ1-1,many,TRBV11-2,CASSSRQGVGWDTEAFF,TGTGCCAGCAGCTCGAGACAGGGGGTGGGCTGGGACACTGAAGCTTTCTTT
-,TRBJ2-5,many,TRBV12-3/TRBV12-4,CASTFRKGRETQYF,TGTGCCAGCACCTTCCGGAAGGGGCGAGAGACCCAGTACTTC
TRBD2,TRBJ2-2,-,TRBV11-1,CASSPRGSGDTGELFF,TGTGCCAGCAGCCCGAGGGGTAGCGGGGACACCGGGGAGCTGTTTTTT
-,TRBJ1-2,-,TRBV7-9,CACSFGAGYGYTF,TGTGCCTGCAGCTTTGGGGCAGGCTATGGCTACACCTTC
-,TRBJ2-4,-,TRBV24-1,CATSDRGRGAKNIKYF,TGTGCCACCAGTGATAGGGGGAGAGGAGCCAAAAACATTAAGTACTTC
TRBD2,TRBJ2-5,few,TRBV11-2,CASSSGSSGNQETQYF,TGTGCCAGCAGCTCCGGGTCTAGCGGTAATCAAGAGACCCAGTACTTC
-,TRBJ2-6,many,TRBV6-2/TRBV6-3,CASSRRTDFFGANVLTF,TGTGCCAGCAGTCGACGGACAGATTTCTTCGGGGCCAACGTCCTGACTTTC
-,TRBJ2-7,many,TRBV28,CASKGNDLLGAEQYF,TGTGCCAGCAAGGGTAACGACCTCTTAGGGGCCGAGCAGTACTTC
-,TRBJ2-7,-,TRBV30,CAWSVLDGGGNEQYF,TGTGCCTGGAGTGTACTAGACGGCGGAGGGAACGAGCAGTACTTC
-,TRBJ2-2,-,TRBV6-5,CASSYTGGANTGELFF,TGTGCCAGCAGTTATACCGGCGGAGCGAACACCGGGGAGCTGTTTTTT
TRBD2,TRBJ2-5,many,TRBV20-1,CSAQRTSGRGQETQYF,TGCAGTGCCCAAAGGACTAGCGGGAGGGGCCAAGAGACCCAGTACTTC
-,TRBJ2-7,many,TRBV12-3/TRBV12-4,CASSPRDSPFYEQYF,TGTGCCAGCAGCCCGCGGGACAGCCCTTTCTACGAGCAGTACTTC
-,TRBJ1-1,many,TRBV11-2,CASSLGPLNTEAFF,TGTGCCAGCAGCTTAGGCCCTCTTAACACTGAAGCTTTCTTT
-,TRBJ2-7,many,TRBV24-1,CATSDSGRDVWYEQYF,TGTGCCACCAGTGATTCGGGTCGGGACGTTTGGTACGAGCAGTACTTC
-,TRBJ1-2,-,TRBV11-2,CASSLGQGIDGYTF,TGTGCCAGCAGCTTAGGGCAGGGAATTGATGGCTACACCTTC
-,TRBJ2-7,many,TRBV11-2,CASSLDGSNYEQYF,TGTGCCAGCAGCTTAGATGGAAGCAATTACGAGCAGTACTTC
-,TRBJ1-1,many,TRBV30,CAWSGLGAEAFF,TGTGCCTGGAGTGGCCTGGGGGCTGAAGCTTTCTTT
-,TRBJ2-7,many,TRBV18,CASSPPQAMGSQYF,TGTGCCAGCTCACCACCTCAAGCCATGGGATCGCAGTACTTC
-,TRBJ2-5,-,TRBV12-3/TRBV12-4,CASSSTKQETQYF,TGTGCCAGCAGTTCTACAAAGCAAGAGACCCAGTACTTC
-,TRBJ2-2,many,TRBV6-4,CASSDSRGDTGELFF,TGTGCCAGCAGTGACTCCCGGGGAGACACCGGGGAGCTGTTTTTT
TRBD1,TRBJ1-5,many,TRBV28,CASSSGGRTHQPQHF,TGTGCCAGCAGTTCAGGGGGCAGGACCCATCAGCCCCAGCATTTT
-,TRBJ2-7,many,TRBV6-5,CASSFRTQIGYIYEQYF,TGTGCCAGCAGTTTCCGGACACAGATCGGGTACATCTACGAGCAGTACTTC
-,TRBJ2-1,-,TRBV7-3,CASSLAAIDEQFF,TGTGCCAGCAGCTTAGCCGCGATAGATGAGCAGTTCTTC
-,TRBJ1-1,-,TRBV9,CASSVRWDHPNTEAFF,TGTGCCAGCAGCGTAAGATGGGACCACCCGAACACTGAAGCTTTCTTT
-,TRBJ1-5,few,TRBV6-5,CASSYFSGNQPQHF,TGTGCCAGCAGTTACTTTTCAGGGAATCAGCCCCAGCATTTT
-,TRBJ1-2,many,TRBV6-1,CASSEDRDLGGYTF,TGTGCCAGCAGTGAAGACAGGGACCTTGGTGGCTACACCTTC
-,TRBJ2-5,many,TRBV6-5,CASSSEGETQYF,TGTGCCAGCAGTTCTGAGGGGGAGACCCAGTACTTC
-,TRBJ1-2,many,TRBV27,CASKQGWGDYGYTF,TGTGCCAGCAAGCAGGGTTGGGGAGACTATGGCTACACCTTC